Listed below are T cell receptor beta chains from one sample, sequenced in a study of OX40 agonist ivuxolimab in advanced cancers. TCRdb keeps only in-frame clones here, not all; method: immunoSEQ multiplex PCR. This sample has about 50,000 clones, with roughly three quarters found just once. Sequencing was performed on CD4+ or CD8+ T cells sorted from blood, taken in a trial of the OX40 agonist ivuxolimab. These receptors all stem from an adult with an advanced solid tumor such as melanoma, head and neck, liver or kidney cancer. Each CDR3 is given with its conserved first and last residue. The order of the fields is V gene, D gene, J gene, clone size, CDR3 DNA, CDR3 protein. A D gene is named only where the DNA matches it firmly. Clone size is stated in some rows and not others, as once, few, many or a class when expanded.

>TRBV4-1|-|TRBJ1-1|-
TGCGCCAGCAGTCGTAACTCGGGGGTGAACACTGAAGCTTTCTTT
CASSRNSGVNTEAFF
>TRBV9|-|TRBJ1-1|-
TGTGCCAGCAGCCCCCGGACAGTTCTAACTGAAGCTTTCTTT
CASSPRTVLTEAFF
>TRBV7-6|-|TRBJ2-5|-
TGTGCCAGCAGCCCAATGTCCGGGATGGGTGAGGAGACCCAGTACTTC
CASSPMSGMGEETQYF
>TRBV7-2|-|TRBJ1-1|-
TGTGCCAGCACCCTCGGGGGGTTAGGGACTGAAGCTTTCTTT
CASTLGGLGTEAFF
>TRBV19|TRBD2|TRBJ2-3|-
TGTGCCAGTAGTCCGGGACTAGCGGGAGGGAGAACAGATACGCAGTATTTT
CASSPGLAGGRTDTQYF
>TRBV19|-|TRBJ2-5|-
TGTGCCAGTAGTATAGAGGGCAGGGAGGTTGGTGGGACCCAGTACTTC
CASSIEGREVGGTQYF
>TRBV9|-|TRBJ2-3|-
TGTGCCAGCAACCCCCCCCGTGGTACGCAGTATTTT
CASNPPRGTQYF
>TRBV18|TRBD1|TRBJ1-1|-
TGTGCCAGCTCAGTACAGGGGGACACTGAAGCTTTCTTT
CASSVQGDTEAFF
>TRBV5-1|-|TRBJ2-1|-
TGCGCCAGCAGCTTGGAGGGGGGTTTTGGTGAGCAGTTCTTC
CASSLEGGFGEQFF
>TRBV10-3|TRBD2|TRBJ2-1|-
TGTGCCATCAGTGAGACTAGCGGGAGCGGAAATGAGCAGTTCTTC
CAISETSGSGNEQFF
>TRBV7-9|TRBD1|TRBJ1-2|once
TGTGCCAGCAGCCCAGGGACAGGTAGTGACTATGGCTACACCTTC
CASSPGTGSDYGYTF
>TRBV7-2|TRBD2|TRBJ2-7|-
TGTGCCAGCAGCTTAGCGAATAGCGGGACTCTCTACGAGCAGTACTTC
CASSLANSGTLYEQYF
>TRBV2|-|TRBJ1-2|-
TGTGCCAGCAGTGTGTCGGCAGAATATGGCTACACCTTC
CASSVSAEYGYTF
>TRBV6-5|-|TRBJ1-5|-
TGTGCCAGCAGCCTGGACGGAAATATAGCGTCGCCCCAGCATTTT
CASSLDGNIASPQHF
>TRBV5-1|-|TRBJ1-1|few
TGCGCCAGCAGGGAAGGGTCTGAAGCTTTCTTT
CASREGSEAFF